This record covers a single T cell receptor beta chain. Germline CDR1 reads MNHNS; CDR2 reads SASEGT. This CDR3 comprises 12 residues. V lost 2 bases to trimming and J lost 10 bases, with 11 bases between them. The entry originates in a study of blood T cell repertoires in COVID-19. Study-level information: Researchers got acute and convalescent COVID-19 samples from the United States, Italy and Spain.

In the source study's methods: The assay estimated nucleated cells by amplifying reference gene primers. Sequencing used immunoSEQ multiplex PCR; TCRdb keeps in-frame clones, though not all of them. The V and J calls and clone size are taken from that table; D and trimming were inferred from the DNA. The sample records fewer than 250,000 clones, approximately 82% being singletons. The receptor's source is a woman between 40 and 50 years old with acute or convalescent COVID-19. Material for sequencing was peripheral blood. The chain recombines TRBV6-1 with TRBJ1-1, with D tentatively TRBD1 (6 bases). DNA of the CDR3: TGTGCCAGCAGTGAAAGTAAGGGGGTAGCTTTCTTT. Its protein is CASSESKGVAFF.